The 8 T cell receptor beta chains listed next were all sequenced from one sample in a study of control samples from healthy donors and cancer patients. The data were produced by immunoSEQ multiplex PCR, yet TCRdb's version contains in-frame clones alone and is incomplete. The table has over 120,000 clones, around 94% seen once. Sequencing was performed on PBMCs. The receptors shown here come from a man in his sixties with colorectal cancer.

The chain recombines TRBV14 with TRBJ1-1; 8 positions match TRBD1. Trimming at V came to 1 base and at J to 8 bases, leaving 0 bases not matched to a gene. CDR1 is SGHDN, CDR2 FVKESK, per germline. The length of the CDR3 is 12 residues. This CDR3 reads CASSQGQGEAFF. DNA of the CDR3: TGTGCCAGCAGCCAAGGACAGGGGGAAGCTTTCTTT.

V is TRBV12-3 or TRBV12-4 and J is TRBJ1-2; the D is unclear. Trimming pared 6 bases from V and 2 bases from J, leaving 1 base between. The CDR3 is 10 residues long. The CDR3 is CASRNYGYTF. The CDR3 coding sequence is TGTGCCAGCAGGAACTATGGCTACACCTTC.

The rearrangement uses TRBV7-2 and TRBJ2-4; TRBD1 aligns across 9 bases. The CDR3 has 15 amino acids. Germline trimming cut 5 bases from V and 5 bases from J; bases unmatched to any gene: 7. The germline gives CDR1 SGHTA, CDR2 FQGNSA. CDR3 amino acids: CASSVWTGVENIQYF. DNA of the CDR3: TGTGCCAGCAGCGTTTGGACAGGGGTAGAAAACATTCAGTACTTC.

The genes are TRBV7-9 and TRBJ1-4, with D perhaps matching TRBD1 (5 bases). The CDR3 is made up of 17 amino acids. The V end was cut by 2 bases, the J end by 7 bases, with 20 bases between. Germline V gene data show CDR1 as SEHNR and CDR2 as FQNEAQ (reference sequence). CDR3 sequence: CASSLWGTAKRGEKLFF. CDR3 sequence (DNA): TGTGCCAGCAGCTTATGGGGGACGGCCAAGCGGGGTGAAAAACTGTTTTTT.

V gene TRBV5-4 combines with J gene TRBJ1-1; D is perhaps TRBD1 (5 bases). Looked up from germline, CDR1 is SGHNT and CDR2 is YYREEE (reference sequence). Trimming shortened V by 0 bases and J by 1 base, and 10 bases separated the two germline ends. The CDR3 is made up of 15 amino acids. CDR3 sequence: CASSLETGGNTEAFF. As DNA, the CDR3 is TGTGCCAGCAGCTTGGAAACAGGAGGGAACACTGAAGCTTTCTTT.

The V and J genes are TRBV6-5 and TRBJ2-7; TRBD1 matches at 9 bases. The CDR3 consists of 14 residues. Germline values: CDR1 MNHEY, CDR2 SVGAGI. The ends lost 7 bases at V and 3 bases at J; junction bases unmatched: 7. The CDR3 nucleotides are TGTGCCAGCACCCCGGGACAGGGACACTACGAGCAGTACTTC. Translated: CASTPGQGHYEQYF.

The chain has TRBV10-1 and TRBJ2-5; 7 bases are a match to TRBD1. J was trimmed by 0 bases and V by 7 bases; bases with no gene match: 5. Germline V gives CDR1 WNHNN, CDR2 SYGVQD (reference sequence). This CDR3 comprises 14 residues. The CDR3 DNA reads as TGCGCCAGCACTTCGGGACAGTACCAAGAGACCCAGTACTTC. It codes for CASTSGQYQETQYF.

This chain links TRBV5-1 with TRBJ1-1; TRBD1 agrees at 7 bases. The ends lost 0 bases at V and 5 bases at J; junction bases unmatched: 4. Germline V gene lookup returns CDR1 SGHRS and CDR2 YFSETQ. The CDR3 length is 14 residues. The CDR3 loop is CASSLGRGQTEAFF. CDR3 nucleotides: TGCGCCAGCAGCTTGGGGAGGGGGCAAACTGAAGCTTTCTTT.